Presented here are 3 T cell receptor beta chains from one specimen sequenced in a study of T cells in Graves' hyperthyroidism and ophthalmopathy. There were TCR beta CDR3 regions amplified from RNA transcripts. HTBI primers drove first-round RT-PCR of the TCR CDR3. TCRdb independently ran MiXCR on the multiplex PCR reads; one entry per CDR3 protein. The sample has about 350,000 distinct CDR3 sequences, approximately 15% seen once. Sequencing was carried out using blood. These receptors all stem from a woman younger than 45 with Graves' hyperthyroidism.

The table lists this clonotype with many counts. The chain joins TRBV7-2 to TRBJ2-2; D not resolved. The V end was cut by 2 bases, the J end by 1 base, with 5 bases between. This CDR3 region has 14 residues. Germline assignment: CDR1 SGHTA and CDR2 FQGNSA. The CDR3 reads CASSLKRNTGELFF. In nucleotides, the CDR3 is TGTGCCAGCAGCTTAAAGCGGAACACCGGGGAGCTGTTTTTT. Together with reference TRBV7-2 and TRBJ2-2, the CDR3 gives the full variable domain: GAGVSQSPSNKVTEKGKDVELRCDPISGHTALYWYRQSLGQGLEFLIYFQGNSAPDKSGLPSDRFSAERTGGSVSTLTIQRTQQEDSAVYLCASSLKRNTGELFFGEGSRLTVL.

This chain links TRBV4-1 with TRBJ1-6, with 8 bases fitting TRBD1. This CDR3 is 16 amino acids long. Germline CDR1 is MGHRA and CDR2 is YSYEKL. Trimming at V came to 1 base and at J to 7 bases, leaving 6 bases not matched to a gene. The CDR3 nucleotides are TGCGCCAGCAGCCAAGGAGGGCGGACAGGGAATTCACCCCTCCACTTT. Its translation is CASSQGGRTGNSPLHF.

This clonotype appeared many times. The genes are TRBV5-1 and TRBJ2-1; D gene uncertain. The V gene lost 4 bases and the J gene lost 0 bases, with 11 bases spanning the gap. The CDR3 is 15 residues long. The germline V gene has CDR1 SGHRS and CDR2 YFSETQ. This CDR3 reads CASSHPGGSYNEQFF. CDR3 in DNA: TGCGCCAGCAGCCATCCTGGCGGCTCCTACAATGAGCAGTTCTTC.